This is a list of T cell receptor beta chains from one sample in a study of T cell responses to AZD1222 COVID-19 vaccine. The repertoire was sequenced with immunoSEQ multiplex PCR; TCRdb's copy has only in-frame clones and lacks some. Among about 120,000 clones, 80% to 95% were seen once, and the ten largest hold 4% to 5%. Sequenced here: peripheral blood, sampled 28 days after the second dose of the MenACWY control vaccine. The receptors were sampled from an adult who received the MenACWY meningococcal vaccine as a control. Each CDR3 is given with its conserved first and last residue. The order of the fields is J gene, V gene, CDR3 protein.

>TRBJ2-7|TRBV27
CASSFASGRWREQYF
>TRBJ2-1|TRBV11-3
CASSPGSGRDKNEQFF
>TRBJ1-2|TRBV5-1
CASSIGQGLGGYTF
>TRBJ1-5|TRBV6-2/TRBV6-3
CASSNTGKGNQPQHF
>TRBJ2-5|TRBV5-1
CASSLIETQYF
>TRBJ2-5|TRBV5-5
CASSLGLLQETQYF
>TRBJ2-7|TRBV18
CASSSGQGYEQYF
>TRBJ1-5|TRBV20-1
CSASSARSNQPQHF
>TRBJ2-3|TRBV3-1/TRBV3-2
CASSHPGREVTDTQYF
>TRBJ2-3|TRBV4-2
CASSHGGVFSTDTQYF
>TRBJ1-4|TRBV6-5
CASSYEGLPNEKLFF
>TRBJ2-3|TRBV7-2
CASSFGQFTDTQYF
>TRBJ2-3|TRBV18
CASSAFSPSSTDTQYF
>TRBJ2-1|TRBV27
CASSLGTPNSYNEQFF
>TRBJ2-4|TRBV13
CASSLRLDSIQYF
>TRBJ1-2|TRBV5-6
CASSFGGPYGYTF
>TRBJ2-3|TRBV4-3
CASSQEFRENTDTQYF
>TRBJ1-3|TRBV28
CASSPVDRRRSGNTIYF
>TRBJ1-6|TRBV19
CASSDRGKESPLHF
>TRBJ1-5|TRBV5-1
CASSLGRGPNQPQHF
>TRBJ2-2|TRBV28
CASSAPNKPNTGELFF
>TRBJ2-5|TRBV9
CASSVTGGRGGTQYF
>TRBJ1-1|TRBV12-3/TRBV12-4
CASSRGQGVNFF
>TRBJ2-1|TRBV11-2
CASSGRGSGAYNEQFF
>TRBJ2-1|TRBV7-3
CASSYLSGRAGNEQFF
>TRBJ1-6|TRBV4-2
CASSQLQGTGNSPLHF
>TRBJ2-4|TRBV5-1
CASSWGPLLAKNIQYF
>TRBJ2-1|TRBV11-3
CASSLEAGSNNEQFF
>TRBJ2-3|TRBV6-1
CASSDSLAGASDTQYF
>TRBJ2-7|TRBV9
CASSPTSGQIYEQYF
>TRBJ1-2|TRBV3-1/TRBV3-2
CASSATAGGHGYTF
>TRBJ1-1|TRBV28
CASKEGQMNTEAFF
>TRBJ2-7|TRBV7-9
CASSESGTSGIEQYF
>TRBJ2-1|TRBV5-4
CASSLGLMTGVSREQFF
>TRBJ2-5|TRBV5-6
CASSLGLAGGPAYF
>TRBJ1-5|TRBV5-1
CASSLSVGTNQPQHF
>TRBJ2-7|TRBV4-1
CASSHDTGGSYEQYF
>TRBJ2-5|TRBV15
CATSLTGRILEETQYF
>TRBJ1-1|TRBV6-4
CASSDSPGGHEAFF
>TRBJ2-1|TRBV3-1/TRBV3-2
CASSQVTDSHSYNEQFF
>TRBJ1-5|TRBV28
CASRHRTGYNQPQHF